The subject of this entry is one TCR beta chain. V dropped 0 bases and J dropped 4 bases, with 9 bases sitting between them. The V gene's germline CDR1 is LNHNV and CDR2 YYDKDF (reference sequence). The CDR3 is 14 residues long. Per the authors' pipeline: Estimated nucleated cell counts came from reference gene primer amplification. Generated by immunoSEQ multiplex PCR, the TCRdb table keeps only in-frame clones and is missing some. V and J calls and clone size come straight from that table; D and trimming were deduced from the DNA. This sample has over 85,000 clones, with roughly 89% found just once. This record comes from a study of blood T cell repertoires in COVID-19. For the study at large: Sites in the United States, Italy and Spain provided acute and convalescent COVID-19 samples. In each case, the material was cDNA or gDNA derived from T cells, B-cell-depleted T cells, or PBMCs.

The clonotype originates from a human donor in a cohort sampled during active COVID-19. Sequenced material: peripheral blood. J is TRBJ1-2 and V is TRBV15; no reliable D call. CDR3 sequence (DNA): TGTGCCACCAGCAGAGATAGCGGGAGCTATGGCTACACCTTC. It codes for CATSRDSGSYGYTF.